A selection of T cell receptor beta chains follows, all from one sample in a study of control samples from healthy donors and cancer patients. TCRdb keeps only in-frame clones here, not all; method: immunoSEQ multiplex PCR. The repertoire consists of roughly 130,000 clones, with roughly 84% occurring once and the leading ten covering approximately 3.2%. The specimen sequenced was blood. The receptor set was obtained from a middle-aged man in good health. The CDR3 runs from the conserved cysteine through the conserved F or W. The order of the fields is V gene, CDR3 length, clone size, J gene, D gene, CDR3 protein, CDR3 DNA. D genes are given only for firm matches. Expanded clones get a size class; other rows say once, few or many, or leave the size out.

V: TRBV15
length: 16
size: .
J: TRBJ2-5
D: .
CDR3: CATSRDQVTRVETQYF
DNA: TGTGCCACCAGCAGAGATCAAGTCACGCGGGTAGAGACCCAGTACTTC

V: TRBV2
length: 14
size: .
J: TRBJ2-2
D: TRBD1
CDR3: CASRGTGVRGELFF
DNA: TGTGCCAGCAGGGGGACAGGGGTGAGGGGGGAGCTGTTTTTT

V: TRBV10-3
length: 15
size: .
J: TRBJ1-2
D: .
CDR3: CAITTGTGGDYGYTF
DNA: TGTGCCATCACCACCGGGACGGGGGGAGACTATGGCTACACCTTC

V: TRBV7-9
length: 12
size: .
J: TRBJ2-1
D: .
CDR3: CASSSPVNEQFF
DNA: TGTGCCAGCAGCTCGCCCGTCAATGAGCAGTTCTTC

V: TRBV5-4
length: 11
size: .
J: TRBJ1-2
D: .
CDR3: CASSSYAGYTF
DNA: TGTGCCAGCAGCTCATACGCTGGCTACACCTTC

V: TRBV30
length: 17
size: .
J: TRBJ2-3
D: .
CDR3: CAWSPTGTRVSTDTQYF
DNA: TGTGCCTGGAGTCCCACCGGGACTCGCGTATCCACAGATACGCAGTATTTT

V: TRBV24-1
length: 16
size: .
J: TRBJ2-1
D: .
CDR3: CATSDPGGRVDNEQFF
DNA: TGTGCCACCAGTGATCCGGGGGGCCGGGTCGACAATGAGCAGTTCTTC

V: TRBV2
length: 13
size: once
J: TRBJ1-2
D: .
CDR3: CASRLTNPGGYTF
DNA: TGTGCCAGCAGACTTACAAATCCGGGTGGCTACACCTTC

V: TRBV7-9
length: 14
size: .
J: TRBJ2-5
D: TRBD2
CDR3: CASTTSGLQETQYF
DNA: TGTGCCAGCACGACTAGCGGCCTCCAAGAGACCCAGTACTTC

V: TRBV7-9
length: 11
size: .
J: TRBJ2-7
D: .
CDR3: CASSFLSEQYF
DNA: TGTGCCAGCAGCTTTTTGTCCGAGCAGTACTTC

V: TRBV11-3
length: 14
size: .
J: TRBJ2-5
D: .
CDR3: CASSLGGKQETQYF
DNA: TGTGCCAGCAGCTTAGGAGGGAAACAAGAGACCCAGTACTTC

V: TRBV5-6
length: 16
size: .
J: TRBJ2-7
D: .
CDR3: CASTARGGHLGYEQYF
DNA: TGTGCCAGCACCGCGAGGGGGGGGCACCTTGGATACGAGCAGTACTTC

V: TRBV30
length: 13
size: once
J: TRBJ1-1
D: TRBD1
CDR3: CAWSVGQGTEAFF
DNA: TGTGCCTGGAGTGTCGGACAGGGAACTGAAGCTTTCTTT

V: TRBV6-5
length: 15
size: once
J: TRBJ2-5
D: .
CDR3: CASSYSVNQGETQYF
DNA: TGTGCCAGCAGTTACTCGGTGAACCAGGGGGAGACCCAGTACTTC

V: TRBV24-1
length: 14
size: .
J: TRBJ2-7
D: .
CDR3: CATSDPKQDYEQYF
DNA: TGTGCCACCAGTGACCCGAAACAGGATTACGAGCAGTACTTC

V: TRBV19
length: 15
size: .
J: TRBJ2-7
D: .
CDR3: CASSMAGAFSYEQYF
DNA: TGTGCCAGTAGTATGGCAGGGGCCTTCTCCTACGAGCAGTACTTC

V: TRBV28
length: 14
size: .
J: TRBJ2-7
D: TRBD1
CDR3: CASSSPGTVYEQYF
DNA: TGTGCCAGCAGCTCGCCCGGGACAGTCTACGAGCAGTACTTC

V: TRBV27
length: 15
size: .
J: TRBJ2-1
D: .
CDR3: CASSLRGGTYNEQFF
DNA: TGTGCCAGCAGTCTCCGAGGAGGTACCTACAATGAGCAGTTCTTC

V: TRBV19
length: 19
size: .
J: TRBJ2-7
D: TRBD1
CDR3: CASSIASGQGLRDSYEQYF
DNA: TGTGCCAGTAGTATTGCCTCGGGACAGGGTTTGAGGGATAGCTACGAGCAGTACTTC

V: TRBV4-1
length: 16
size: .
J: TRBJ2-7
D: .
CDR3: CASSQDFSTGNYEQYF
DNA: TGCGCCAGCAGCCAAGATTTCAGCACGGGAAACTACGAGCAGTACTTC

V: TRBV6-8
length: 15
size: .
J: TRBJ2-1
D: .
CDR3: CASSYSVPGDNEQFF
DNA: TGTGCCAGCAGTTACTCCGTCCCAGGGGACAATGAGCAGTTCTTC

V: TRBV7-3
length: 17
size: .
J: TRBJ2-1
D: TRBD2
CDR3: CASSLTSGGASYNEQFF
DNA: TGTGCCAGCAGCCTGACTAGCGGGGGGGCTTCCTACAATGAGCAGTTCTTC

V: TRBV27
length: 14
size: .
J: TRBJ2-1
D: TRBD1
CDR3: CASSLGTAYNEQFF
DNA: TGTGCCAGCAGTCTCGGGACAGCCTACAATGAGCAGTTCTTC

V: TRBV3-1/TRBV3-2
length: 15
size: .
J: TRBJ2-5
D: TRBD1
CDR3: CASSQDHRGGETQYF
DNA: TGTGCCAGCAGCCAAGATCACAGGGGTGGCGAGACCCAGTACTTC

V: TRBV5-1
length: 13
size: .
J: TRBJ1-1
D: .
CDR3: CASSLVEGAEAFF
DNA: TGCGCCAGCAGCTTGGTTGAGGGCGCTGAAGCTTTCTTT

V: TRBV5-1
length: 14
size: .
J: TRBJ2-3
D: .
CDR3: CASSLGGTTDTQYF
DNA: TGCGCCAGCAGCTTGGGCGGCACCACAGATACGCAGTATTTT

V: TRBV7-9
length: 14
size: .
J: TRBJ1-2
D: TRBD1
CDR3: CASRNQGVSYGYTF
DNA: TGTGCCAGCAGGAATCAGGGGGTTTCCTATGGCTACACCTTC

V: TRBV5-1
length: 15
size: .
J: TRBJ1-1
D: TRBD1
CDR3: CASSLIQGRVTEAFF
DNA: TGCGCCAGCAGCTTGATACAGGGGAGAGTAACTGAAGCTTTCTTT

V: TRBV30
length: 14
size: .
J: TRBJ1-5
D: TRBD1
CDR3: CAWSADRGNQPQHF
DNA: TGTGCCTGGAGCGCGGACAGGGGAAATCAGCCCCAGCATTTT

V: TRBV4-1
length: 14
size: .
J: TRBJ2-5
D: .
CDR3: CASSQGGFVETQYF
DNA: TGCGCCAGCAGCCAAGGGGGGTTTGTGGAGACCCAGTACTTC

V: TRBV18
length: 15
size: .
J: TRBJ1-1
D: .
CDR3: CASSHSRGLNTEAFF
DNA: TGTGCCAGCTCACATTCCAGGGGCCTGAACACTGAAGCTTTCTTT

V: TRBV14
length: 16
size: .
J: TRBJ2-5
D: .
CDR3: CASSQAGRAYQETQYF
DNA: TGTGCCAGCAGCCAAGCGGGCAGGGCGTACCAAGAGACCCAGTACTTC

V: TRBV5-8
length: 15
size: .
J: TRBJ2-7
D: .
CDR3: CASSLGGVASYEQYF
DNA: TGTGCCAGCAGCTTGGGCGGGGTAGCCTCCTACGAGCAGTACTTC

V: TRBV25-1
length: 14
size: .
J: TRBJ1-2
D: TRBD1
CDR3: CASRANTGGYGYTF
DNA: TGTGCCAGCAGGGCGAATACAGGGGGCTATGGCTACACCTTC

V: TRBV2
length: 15
size: .
J: TRBJ2-1
D: TRBD1
CDR3: CASSRTGGEYNEQFF
DNA: TGTGCCAGCAGTCGGACAGGGGGTGAATACAATGAGCAGTTCTTC

V: TRBV30
length: 15
size: .
J: TRBJ1-5
D: TRBD1
CDR3: CAWSQGQGVRQPQHF
DNA: TGTGCCTGGAGTCAGGGACAGGGGGTTCGTCAGCCCCAGCATTTT

V: TRBV6-5
length: 13
size: .
J: TRBJ2-3
D: .
CDR3: CASRSGSTDTQYF
DNA: TGTGCCAGCAGGAGCGGGAGCACAGATACGCAGTATTTT

V: TRBV6-6
length: 14
size: .
J: TRBJ2-1
D: TRBD2
CDR3: CASSYSRGYNEQFF
DNA: TGTGCCAGCAGTTACTCGCGGGGGTACAATGAGCAGTTCTTC

V: TRBV6-5
length: 11
size: .
J: TRBJ1-2
D: .
CDR3: CASRVDYGYTF
DNA: TGTGCCAGCAGAGTTGACTATGGCTACACCTTC

V: TRBV5-1
length: 19
size: .
J: TRBJ2-3
D: TRBD2
CDR3: CASSPASGGTASHTDTQYF
DNA: TGCGCCAGCAGCCCAGCTAGCGGGGGAACCGCCTCGCACACAGATACGCAGTATTTT

V: TRBV29-1
length: 15
size: .
J: TRBJ2-7
D: TRBD1
CDR3: CSVRVGTGGVYEQYF
DNA: TGCAGCGTGCGTGTCGGGACAGGGGGCGTGTACGAGCAGTACTTC

V: TRBV5-1
length: 15
size: few
J: TRBJ2-3
D: TRBD1
CDR3: CASRSPGGLTDTQYF
DNA: TGCGCCAGCAGGTCCCCAGGGGGTTTAACAGATACGCAGTATTTT

V: TRBV14
length: 17
size: .
J: TRBJ1-5
D: .
CDR3: CASSQVTRQVLNQPQHF
DNA: TGTGCCAGCAGCCAAGTCACTCGCCAGGTCCTCAATCAGCCCCAGCATTTT

V: TRBV2
length: 11
size: .
J: TRBJ2-7
D: .
CDR3: CASTMAYEQYF
DNA: TGTGCCAGCACAATGGCCTACGAGCAGTACTTC

V: TRBV7-3
length: 12
size: .
J: TRBJ2-2
D: .
CDR3: CASSFGAGELFF
DNA: .

V: TRBV9
length: 15
size: .
J: TRBJ2-3
D: TRBD1
CDR3: CASSVETGVTDTQYF
DNA: TGTGCCAGCAGCGTAGAGACAGGGGTCACAGATACGCAGTATTTT

V: TRBV15
length: 14
size: .
J: TRBJ1-2
D: TRBD1
CDR3: CATSSTGGLYGYTF
DNA: TGTGCCACCAGCAGTACAGGGGGCCTCTATGGCTACACCTTC

V: TRBV7-2
length: 15
size: .
J: TRBJ2-6
D: .
CDR3: CASSSQGPGANVLTF
DNA: TGTGCCAGCAGCTCACAGGGTCCTGGGGCCAACGTCCTGACTTTC

V: TRBV6-1
length: 14
size: .
J: TRBJ2-7
D: TRBD2
CDR3: CASSENGRQYEQYF
DNA: TGTGCCAGCAGTGAAAACGGGAGGCAGTACGAGCAGTACTTC

V: TRBV5-6
length: 16
size: .
J: TRBJ2-7
D: TRBD2
CDR3: CASSHRGGLFRYEQYF
DNA: TGTGCCAGCAGCCACCGCGGGGGGCTGTTCCGCTACGAGCAGTACTTC

V: TRBV6-1
length: 13
size: few
J: TRBJ1-2
D: TRBD1
CDR3: CASREEGTALTPF
DNA: TGTGCCAGCAGGGAAGAGGGGACAGCCCTAACACCCTTC

V: TRBV2
length: 14
size: .
J: TRBJ2-7
D: .
CDR3: CASMGGTSSYEQYF
DNA: TGTGCCAGCATGGGGGGAACCAGCTCCTACGAGCAGTACTTC

V: TRBV9
length: 15
size: .
J: TRBJ2-3
D: .
CDR3: CASSVEGDPADTQYF
DNA: TGTGCCAGCAGCGTAGAAGGGGACCCTGCGGATACGCAGTATTTT

V: TRBV7-9
length: 13
size: once
J: TRBJ2-6
D: .
CDR3: CASSTQGANVLTF
DNA: TGTGCCAGCAGCACACAAGGGGCCAACGTCCTGACTTTC